This T cell receptor (beta chain) was observed in a study of blood T cells in healthy people across ages. Across the study: Template switching captured about one barcoded beta molecule per two T cells.

Turning to this clonotype: The antigen remains undetermined. At one boundary the junction diverges from the germline segment, which might be a read error.

General study results and limits: Lack of knowledge of donor CMV status possibly confounded expanded clonotype changes. Age brought a roughly linear fall in TCR beta diversity measured per million T cells.

Germline-derived CDR1 and CDR2 are SGHTA and FQGNSA. The CDR3 consists of 16 residues. The use of a sample-barcoded 5' primer and a J-beta primer mix characterized a second PCR of 7 to 11 cycles. TCRdb independently ran MiXCR on the 5' RACE reads; one entry per CDR3 protein. The sample lists 1,500,000 or so distinct CDR3 sequences, approximately 42% occurring once. Each donor gave ten milliliters of peripheral blood. The sample comprised blood. The receptor comes from a woman between 18 and 30 years old in good health. The rearrangement joins TRBV7-2 to TRBJ2-7; 7 bases are shared with TRBD2. CDR3 sequence (DNA): TGTGCCAGCAGCTTAGGGTTCGGCGGGAGCTCCCACGAGCAGTACTTC. This gives the protein CASSLGFGGSSHEQYF.